This is a list of T cell receptor beta chains from one sample in a study of shared clonotypes between healthy human individuals. Here immunoSEQ multiplex PCR was the method, and the copy in TCRdb shows in-frame clones only, minus some. Here the sample spans some 740,000 clones, about 91% being singletons. The specimen was naive CD8+ T cells sorted from blood. These receptors were obtained from a man aged 30-40 years in good health. Each CDR3 is given with its conserved first and last residue. D genes are given only for firm matches. The size field is filled for only some rows; it gives once, few, many or a size class.

CASSGAPYEQYF	TGTGCCAGCAGCGGAGCTCCCTACGAGCAGTACTTC	few	TRBV9	TRBJ2-7	NA
CASRGSGGIQETQYF	TGTGCCAGCAGGGGGAGCGGGGGGATACAAGAGACCCAGTACTTC	NA	TRBV11-2	TRBJ2-5	TRBD2
CASSRQGGPYSNQPQHF	TGTGCCAGCAGTCGACAGGGGGGGCCTTATAGCAATCAGCCCCAGCATTTT	NA	TRBV7-9	TRBJ1-5	TRBD1
CASSLDNHLLLNTEAFF	TGTGCCAGCAGCTTGGATAATCACCTTCTTCTGAACACTGAAGCTTTCTTT	once	TRBV5-4	TRBJ1-1	NA
CASSGGLGYNEQFF	TGTGCCAGTAGTGGGGGGCTCGGCTACAATGAGCAGTTCTTC	NA	TRBV19	TRBJ2-1	NA
CASSLGISGANVLTF	TGTGCCAGCAGTTTGGGGATCTCTGGGGCCAACGTCCTGACTTTC	NA	TRBV28	TRBJ2-6	NA
CASSHDFRSTDTQYF	TGTGCCAGCAGTCATGACTTTCGGTCCACAGATACGCAGTATTTT	NA	TRBV7-9	TRBJ2-3	NA
CASSIMEGTANYGYTF	TGCGCCAGCAGCATAATGGAAGGCACGGCAAACTATGGCTACACCTTC	NA	TRBV5-1	TRBJ1-2	NA
CASSSGQGNEQYF	TGTGCCAGCAGCTCGGGACAGGGGAACGAGCAGTACTTC	NA	TRBV11-3	TRBJ2-7	TRBD1
CASSLGLSARSEQYF	TGTGCCAGCAGCTTAGGCTTATCGGCTCGTTCCGAGCAGTACTTC	NA	TRBV7-8	TRBJ2-7	NA
CASSEAGLNYGYTF	TGTGCCAGCAGTGAGGCAGGACTAAACTATGGCTACACCTTC	NA	TRBV25-1	TRBJ1-2	NA
CASSIVPGSIYGYTF	TGTGCCAGTAGTATAGTTCCAGGGTCCATCTATGGCTACACCTTC	few	TRBV19	TRBJ1-2	NA
CASSFTGGEQYF	TGTGCCAGCAGTTTCACAGGAGGCGAGCAGTACTTC	NA	TRBV27	TRBJ2-7	NA
CAIRDEDNYGYTF	TGTGCCATCAGGGACGAAGATAACTATGGCTACACCTTC	NA	TRBV10-3	TRBJ1-2	NA
CASSYGLARNDYEQYF	TGTGCCAGCAGTTACGGACTTGCGAGGAATGACTACGAGCAGTACTTC	NA	TRBV6-5	TRBJ2-7	NA
CASSFESYEQFF	TGTGCCAGCAGCTTTGAGTCCTATGAGCAGTTCTTC	NA	TRBV11-2	TRBJ2-1	NA
CASSLDETSGRRNEQYF	TGTGCCAGCAGTTTGGACGAAACTAGCGGGAGGAGGAACGAGCAGTACTTC	NA	TRBV28	TRBJ2-7	TRBD2
CASSPLLNTDTQYF	TGCGCCAGCAGCCCACTCCTCAACACAGATACGCAGTATTTT	NA	TRBV4-1	TRBJ2-3	NA
CASRAGVEQFF	TGTGCCAGCAGAGCTGGAGTTGAGCAGTTCTTC	NA	TRBV5-4	TRBJ2-1	NA
CASSQDRDGDYEQYF	TGTGCCAGCAGCCAAGACCGGGACGGAGACTACGAGCAGTACTTC	NA	TRBV14	TRBJ2-7	NA
CASRHFFTLRGSVHGYTF	TGTGCCAGCAGACATTTTTTCACCCTCAGGGGAAGTGTACATGGCTACACCTTC	few	TRBV7-9	TRBJ1-2	NA
CASSWAGDGIYEQYF	TGTGCCAGCAGTTGGGCGGGAGACGGAATCTACGAGCAGTACTTC	NA	TRBV27	TRBJ2-7	TRBD2
CASSDGRNTEAFF	TGCGCCAGCAGTGATGGACGTAACACTGAAGCTTTCTTT	NA	TRBV10-1	TRBJ1-1	NA
CASSQEISQRSSSEQFF	TGCGCCAGCAGCCAAGAAATCTCCCAAAGGAGTTCCAGTGAGCAGTTCTTC	NA	TRBV4-3	TRBJ2-1	NA
CASSLRQGVRDTEAFF	TGTGCCAGCAGTTTGCGACAGGGAGTGCGGGACACTGAAGCTTTCTTT	NA	TRBV6-5	TRBJ1-1	TRBD1
CATPRLAGYNEQFF	TGTGCCACCCCTCGGCTAGCGGGTTACAATGAGCAGTTCTTC	NA	TRBV2	TRBJ2-1	TRBD2
CASSYALGPNQPQHF	TGTGCCAGCAGCTACGCACTCGGTCCCAATCAGCCCCAGCATTTT	NA	TRBV7-8	TRBJ1-5	NA
CASSVGIGGASEAFF	TGTGCCAGCAGCGTAGGGATTGGAGGGGCCTCTGAAGCTTTCTTT	NA	TRBV9	TRBJ1-1	NA
CASTQGVSGYTF	TGTGCCAGTACCCAGGGGGTTTCAGGCTACACCTTC	NA	TRBV19	TRBJ1-2	TRBD1
CASSLLGAREKLFF	TGTGCCAGCAGCTTGCTCGGGGCCCGGGAAAAACTGTTTTTT	NA	TRBV5-5	TRBJ1-4	NA
CASSGWDRPSGANVLTF	TGTGCCAGCAGCGGATGGGACAGGCCCTCTGGGGCCAACGTCCTGACTTTC	NA	TRBV9	TRBJ2-6	TRBD1
CASRSLAGETQYF	TGTGCCAGCAGGTCCCTAGCGGGAGAGACCCAGTACTTC	NA	TRBV27	TRBJ2-5	TRBD2
CATLGLAGGNTGELFF	TGTGCCACCCTGGGACTAGCGGGAGGCAACACCGGGGAGCTGTTTTTT	NA	TRBV15	TRBJ2-2	TRBD2
CAWSAGGGNQPQHF	TGTGCCTGGAGCGCGGGGGGCGGTAATCAGCCCCAGCATTTT	NA	TRBV30	TRBJ1-5	NA
CASSSVGGRNTGELFF	TGTGCCAGCAGCTCAGTTGGGGGACGAAACACCGGGGAGCTGTTTTTT	NA	TRBV5-4	TRBJ2-2	NA
CASSRGDTEAFF	TGTGCCAGCAGTCGGGGGGACACTGAAGCTTTCTTT	NA	TRBV7-9	TRBJ1-1	NA
CASSLEGPPEEQFF	TGTGCCAGCAGCTTGGAAGGGCCGCCGGAGGAGCAGTTCTTC	NA	TRBV5-6	TRBJ2-1	NA
CSVEGPTYEQYF	TGCAGCGTTGAGGGCCCCACCTACGAGCAGTACTTC	NA	TRBV29-1	TRBJ2-7	NA
CASSERTTGAITNGYTF	TGTGCCAGCAGTGAAAGGACTACAGGGGCGATAACTAATGGCTACACCTTC	NA	TRBV2	TRBJ1-2	TRBD1
CASSPGLAGSSSYEQYF	TGTGCCAGCAGCCCGGGACTAGCGGGTTCGAGCTCCTACGAGCAGTACTTC	NA	TRBV7-6	TRBJ2-7	TRBD2
CAWSVWSDTQYF	TGTGCCTGGAGTGTATGGTCAGATACGCAGTATTTT	NA	TRBV30	TRBJ2-3	NA
CASSAGSSYEQYF	TGTGCCAGCAGCGCCGGTTCTAGCTACGAGCAGTACTTC	NA	TRBV9	TRBJ2-7	NA
CASSFLQGQGADEQFF	TGTGCCAGCAGTTTTCTTCAGGGACAGGGGGCGGATGAGCAGTTCTTC	NA	TRBV28	TRBJ2-1	TRBD1
CATSSSPGSNQPQHF	TGTGCCACCAGCAGCAGTCCAGGGTCAAATCAGCCCCAGCATTTT	NA	TRBV15	TRBJ1-5	NA
CASLIRDSSNQPQHF	TGTGCCAGCCTAATTCGGGACAGTAGCAATCAGCCCCAGCATTTT	NA	TRBV14	TRBJ1-5	TRBD1
CASSYRGQNTEAFF	TGTGCCAGCAGTTACCGGGGACAAAACACTGAAGCTTTCTTT	few	TRBV6-6	TRBJ1-1	NA
CSVDEVLYGYTF	TGCAGCGTTGACGAGGTGCTCTATGGCTACACCTTC	NA	TRBV29-1	TRBJ1-2	NA
CSVDETGLTDTQYF	TGCAGCGTTGACGAGACAGGGCTCACAGATACGCAGTATTTT	NA	TRBV29-1	TRBJ2-3	TRBD1
CASSLTGQGATDTQYF	TGTGCCAGCAGCTTAACCGGACAGGGGGCCACAGATACGCAGTATTTT	NA	TRBV7-3	TRBJ2-3	TRBD1
CTWSSGLAGHAYEQYF	TGTACCTGGAGTTCCGGACTAGCGGGACATGCCTACGAGCAGTACTTC	NA	TRBV30	TRBJ2-7	TRBD2
CASSQTTSGADTQYF	TGTGCCAGCTCACAAACGACTAGCGGCGCCGATACGCAGTATTTT	NA	TRBV18	TRBJ2-3	TRBD2
CASSSGLAGISYNEQFF	TGTGCCAGCAGCTCGGGACTAGCGGGAATCTCCTACAATGAGCAGTTCTTC	NA	TRBV7-9	TRBJ2-1	TRBD2
CASSFGQGGTDTQYF	TGTGCCAGCAGCTTCGGGCAGGGGGGCACAGATACGCAGTATTTT	NA	TRBV5-8	TRBJ2-3	TRBD1
CASSLIPGQGTYEQYF	TGCGCCAGCAGCCTCATCCCAGGACAGGGTACTTACGAGCAGTACTTC	NA	TRBV4-1	TRBJ2-7	TRBD1